The 27 T cell receptor beta chains below come from one sample, sequenced in a study of blood T cell repertoires in COVID-19. The protocol was immunoSEQ multiplex PCR, while the TCRdb copy is restricted to in-frame clones and leaves out a portion. The sample has some 700,000 clones; about nine tenths are singletons. Sequenced material: peripheral blood. These TCRs come from a woman aged 18-30 years with acute or convalescent COVID-19.

This sequence joins TRBV5-1 and TRBJ2-7; D not resolved. Germline values: CDR1 SGHRS, CDR2 YFSETQ. The V gene lost 1 base and the J gene lost 3 bases, with 11 bases spanning the gap. The CDR3 is 14 residues long. The CDR3 coding sequence is TGCGCCAGCAGCTTGAACACCCCGATCTACGAGCAGTACTTC. Encoded protein: CASSLNTPIYEQYF.

The chain joins TRBV14 to TRBJ1-4; D may be TRBD1 (6 bases). Germline loops: CDR1 SGHDN, CDR2 FVKESK. The V and J ends lost 4 bases and 5 bases respectively, with 14 bases between them. The CDR3 has 15 residues. The CDR3, as DNA: TGTGCCAGCAGCCCCCCGGGGACACTCAATGAAAAACTGTTTTTT. Amino acid sequence: CASSPPGTLNEKLFF.

The rearrangement joins TRBV30 to TRBJ1-4; 7 bases are shared with TRBD1. The CDR3 covers 16 residues. From germline, CDR1 is GTSNPN and CDR2 SVGIG (reference sequence). Trimming cost V 0 bases and J 8 bases; bases outside gene matches: 12. The CDR3 DNA follows: TGTGCCTGGAGTGTAGGTGCAAGGGGGCGAGGAGAAAAACTGTTTTTT. Amino acid sequence: CAWSVGARGRGEKLFF.

The V and J genes are TRBV30 and TRBJ2-1; D unresolved. Germline CDR1 and CDR2: GTSNPN and SVGIG (reference sequence). Trimming shortened V by 4 bases and J by 5 bases, and 9 bases separated the two germline ends. The CDR3 totals 12 residues. The DNA of the CDR3 is TGTGCCTGGAAAGCAGGTAACAATGAGCAGTTCTTC. Protein: CAWKAGNNEQFF.

The V and J genes are TRBV24-1 and TRBJ2-1; TRBD2 is a possible D gene (5 bases). Germline V lookup: CDR1 KGHDR, CDR2 SFDVKD. V lost 1 base and J lost 2, with 11 bases in between. The CDR3 sequence is 16 residues long. The CDR3 sequence is CATSDLGGGPYNEQFF. The DNA for the CDR3 is TGTGCCACCAGTGATTTAGGAGGCGGGCCCTACAATGAGCAGTTCTTC.

The gene calls are TRBV30 and TRBJ2-1, with 12 bases fitting TRBD1. Germline V gene sequence: CDR1 GTSNPN, CDR2 SVGIG (reference sequence). Trimming removed 1 base from V and 1 base from J; junction bases left unmatched: 2. This CDR3 has 16 amino acids. This CDR3 is CAWSGDRGLSYNEQFF. CDR3 in DNA: TGTGCCTGGAGTGGGGACAGGGGGCTATCCTACAATGAGCAGTTCTTC. Filled out from reference TRBV30 and TRBJ2-1, the complete variable domain reads SQTIHQWPATLVQPVGSPLSLECTVEGTSNPNLYWYRQAAGRGLQLLFYSVGIGQISSEVPQNLSASRPQDRQFILSSKKLLLSDSGFYLCAWSGDRGLSYNEQFFGPGTRLTVL.

Only one count was recorded for this clone. In the same sample, other DNA sequences code for this CDR3. J is TRBJ1-1 and V is TRBV5-1; D gene uncertain. The germline CDR1 and CDR2 sequences are SGHRS and YFSETQ. V lost 4 bases, J lost 1 base, and 8 bases lay in between. This CDR3 comprises 13 residues. The CDR3 reads CASSPRENTEAFF. The CDR3 region has the DNA TGCGCCAGCAGCCCCCGGGAGAACACTGAAGCTTTCTTT.

This chain uses TRBV27 with TRBJ1-1; unclear D gene. Germline CDR1 MNHEY, CDR2 SMNVEV (reference sequence). This CDR3 has 14 residues. V shed 3 bases and J shed 0 bases, with 8 bases lying between them. DNA for the CDR3: TGTGCCAGCAGTTTCGGGTACATGAACACTGAAGCTTTCTTT. Translating it yields CASSFGYMNTEAFF.

The V call is TRBV2, the J call TRBJ1-2, with TRBD1 identical over 7 bases. V shed 5 bases, J shed 4 bases, and the junction held 7 bases outside the gene matches. CDR1 is SNHLY, CDR2 FYNNEI, per germline. The CDR3 consists of 14 residues. CDR3 region: CASSTGARLYGYTF. CDR3 DNA sequence: TGTGCCAGCAGTACAGGGGCCCGGCTCTATGGCTACACCTTC.

The gene calls are TRBV2 and TRBJ1-5; unclear D gene. The CDR3 covers 13 residues. The V gene lost 6 bases and the J gene lost 5 bases, with 11 bases spanning the gap. CDR1 and CDR2 from the germline V gene are SNHLY and FYNNEI. The CDR3 coding sequence is TGTGCCAGCAGAGGTCACCGGGATCAGCCCCAGCATTTT. Translating gives CASRGHRDQPQHF.

This chain uses TRBV28 with TRBJ1-5, with 7 positions matching TRBD1. V shed 5 bases and J 3 bases; nucleotides not matched to a gene: 16. The CDR3 is made up of 18 amino acids. Germline CDR1 and CDR2: MDHEN and SYDVKM. The CDR3: CASSIERQGVKLNQPQHF. The CDR3 bases are TGTGCCAGCAGTATCGAAAGACAGGGCGTTAAACTCAATCAGCCCCAGCATTTT.

The chain has TRBV5-1 and TRBJ2-3; D unresolved. The CDR3 has 12 amino acids. V was clipped by 6 bases and J by 4 bases, with 9 bases between them. Germline V gives CDR1 SGHRS, CDR2 YFSETQ. The DNA for the CDR3 is TGCGCCAGCACCCTCCCGGCAGATACGCAGTATTTT. Protein product: CASTLPADTQYF.

This sequence joins TRBV7-3 and TRBJ2-3; weak D call: TRBD2 (6 bases). Trimming took off 3 bases at V and 4 bases at J, with 20 bases between the two ends. CDR1 and CDR2 (germline): SGHTA, FQGTGA. This CDR3 has 17 amino acids. CDR3: CASSFLGDSHPPDTQYF. The DNA for the CDR3 is TGTGCCAGCAGCTTCCTAGGGGACTCCCACCCTCCAGATACGCAGTATTTT.

The rearrangement links TRBV2 to TRBJ1-3; D may be TRBD1 (5 bases). Between the trimmed V and J ends, which lost 8 bases and 4 bases, there was a span of 15 bases. The CDR3 spans 14 residues. CDR1 is SNHLY and CDR2 is FYNNEI in the germline V gene. Written as DNA, the CDR3 is TGTGCCAGCGGGGAAGACAGTTTCGGAAACACCATATATTTT. As protein: CASGEDSFGNTIYF.

The gene calls are TRBV18 and TRBJ1-2, with 8 nucleotides matching TRBD1. The CDR3 consists of 15 residues. The V and J ends lost 6 bases and 3 bases, in that order; junction bases with no gene match: 9. Looked up from germline, CDR1 is KGHSH and CDR2 is LQKENI. The CDR3 is CASSEDRGSYYGYTF. CDR3 in DNA: TGTGCCAGCTCGGAAGACAGGGGTTCGTACTATGGCTACACCTTC.

J is TRBJ2-4 and V is TRBV7-9; 9 bases are a match to TRBD1. This CDR3 is 15 amino acids long. Germline CDR1 reads SEHNR; CDR2 reads FQNEAQ (reference sequence). The J segment lost 8 bases and the V segment lost 5 bases, leaving 10 bases of the junction unmatched. In nucleotides, the CDR3 is TGTGCCAGCAGCACTGGACAGGGGTGGGTGGACATTCAGTACTTC. Translating it yields CASSTGQGWVDIQYF. Filled out from reference TRBV7-9 and TRBJ2-4, the complete variable domain reads DTGVSQNPRHKITKRGQNVTFRCDPISEHNRLYWYRQTLGQGPEFLTYFQNEAQLEKSRLLSDRFSAERPKGSFSTLEIQRTEQGDSAMYLCASSTGQGWVDIQYFGAGTRLSVL.

The rearrangement uses TRBV9 and TRBJ1-1; the D gene is possibly TRBD1 (5 bases). From germline, CDR1 is SGDLS and CDR2 YYNGEE. CDR3 size: 14 residues. Trimming removed 1 base at V and 5 bases at J, with 12 bases between. Written as DNA, the CDR3 is TGTGCCAGCAGCGTAACAGGCCCTGGGACTGAAGCTTTCTTT. The encoded protein is CASSVTGPGTEAFF.

The chain employs TRBV6-1 and TRBJ1-5; weak D call: TRBD1 (6 bases). CDR1 MNHNS and CDR2 SASEGT come from the germline V gene. V lost 2 bases, J lost 0 bases, and 23 bases lay in between. CDR3 length: 20 amino acids. The CDR3 nucleotides are TGTGCCAGCAGTGAATTTCAGGGGCCCAGCTTATCTAATAGCAATCAGCCCCAGCATTTT. Protein product: CASSEFQGPSLSNSNQPQHF.

The CDR3 DNA is TGTGCCAGCAGTTACTCAGGGACAGGGGTAGGCACTGAAGCTTTCTTT. Residues: CASSYSGTGVGTEAFF. The J gene is TRBJ1-1, the V gene TRBV6-5, with 10 bases lining up with TRBD1. CDR1 and CDR2 (germline): MNHEY, SVGAGI. V lost 0 bases and J lost 4; bases outside the gene matches: 5. This CDR3 has 16 residues.

The gene calls are TRBV4-3 and TRBJ1-2; D remains unclear. Between the trimmed V and J ends, which lost 1 base and 0 bases, there was a span of 9 bases. The CDR3 loop spans 15 amino acids. The germline gives CDR1 LGHNA, CDR2 YSLEER. DNA for the CDR3: TGCGCCAGCAGCCAAGTAGAGAGAGCTAACTATGGCTACACCTTC. Translated: CASSQVERANYGYTF.

The genes are TRBV5-6 and TRBJ2-7; 12 nucleotides match TRBD1. The CDR3 has 17 amino acids. The J segment lost 7 bases and the V segment lost 2 bases, leaving 13 bases of the junction unmatched. In germline, CDR1 is SGHDT, CDR2 YYEEEE. The CDR3 DNA follows: TGTGCCAGCAGCTTTCCTAAACCGGGACAGGGGGCAGAGGAGCAGTACTTC. As protein: CASSFPKPGQGAEEQYF.

The chain recombines TRBV7-3 with TRBJ2-2, with D possibly TRBD1 on 6 matching bases. This CDR3 has 14 amino acids. Germline lookup yields CDR1 SGHTA and CDR2 FQGTGA. V lost 2 bases, J lost 6 bases, and 10 bases lay in between. The CDR3, as DNA: TGTGCCAGCAGCTTAGGGGGCTTCGCCGGGGAGCTGTTTTTT. Translation gives CASSLGGFAGELFF.

The chain links TRBV6-5 to TRBJ2-7; possible D gene TRBD1, 5 bases. Trimming removed 0 bases from V and 4 bases from J, with 7 bases in between. CDR1 is MNHEY and CDR2 is SVGAGI in the germline V gene. The CDR3 has 13 amino acids. CDR3 nucleotides: TGTGCCAGCAGTTACTCGGCAGGGTACGAGCAGTACTTC. It yields the protein CASSYSAGYEQYF.

V usage is TRBV7-2 and J usage is TRBJ2-3; D perhaps matches TRBD2 (5 bases). The germline gives CDR1 SGHTA, CDR2 FQGNSA. V was clipped by 4 bases and J by 3 bases, with 14 bases between them. The CDR3 is made up of 15 amino acids. CDR3 region: CASSSRVLGTDTQYF. Written as DNA, the CDR3 is TGTGCCAGCAGCTCGCGGGTGTTGGGTACAGATACGCAGTATTTT.

The chain couples TRBV5-1 to TRBJ1-4; D is perhaps TRBD1 (5 bases). CDR1 SGHRS and CDR2 YFSETQ come from the germline V gene. This CDR3 is built from 15 residues. The V end lost 1 base, the J end lost 8 bases, and 15 bases lay between the germline ends. The CDR3 DNA reads as TGCGCCAGCAGCTTGAGAGTCAGGGAGGGGGAAAAACTGTTTTTT. Protein: CASSLRVREGEKLFF.

A few counts support this clone. This chain uses TRBV19 with TRBJ1-1; perhaps TRBD1 as D (6 bases). Germline lookup yields CDR1 LNHDA and CDR2 SQIVND (reference sequence). V gave up 7 bases and J gave up 8 bases, with 8 bases separating them. The CDR3 is made up of 10 amino acids. CDR3: CASIDREAFF. For the CDR3, the DNA is TGTGCCAGTATTGACAGGGAAGCTTTCTTT.

The chain links TRBV7-2 to TRBJ2-7, with 7 nucleotides matching TRBD2. J lost 1 base, V lost 5 bases, and 8 bases had no gene match. Germline CDR1 and CDR2: SGHTA and FQGNSA. The CDR3 is 15 amino acids. The CDR3 DNA sequence: TGTGCCAGCAGCCCCAGCGGGGTCCGATCCTACGAGCAGTACTTC. It translates to CASSPSGVRSYEQYF.